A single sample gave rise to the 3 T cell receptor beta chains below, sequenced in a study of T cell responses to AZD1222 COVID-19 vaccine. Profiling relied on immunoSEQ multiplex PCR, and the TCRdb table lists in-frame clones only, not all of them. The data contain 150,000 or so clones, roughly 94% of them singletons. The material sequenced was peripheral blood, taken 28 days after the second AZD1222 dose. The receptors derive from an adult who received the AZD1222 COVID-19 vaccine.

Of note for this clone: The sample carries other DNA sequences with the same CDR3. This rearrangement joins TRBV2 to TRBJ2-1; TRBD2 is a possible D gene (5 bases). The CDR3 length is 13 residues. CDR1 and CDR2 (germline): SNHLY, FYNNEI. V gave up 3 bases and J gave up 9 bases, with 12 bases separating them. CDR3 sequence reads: CASSESSRGEQFF. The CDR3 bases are TGTGCCAGCAGTGAGTCTAGCCGGGGTGAGCAGTTCTTC.

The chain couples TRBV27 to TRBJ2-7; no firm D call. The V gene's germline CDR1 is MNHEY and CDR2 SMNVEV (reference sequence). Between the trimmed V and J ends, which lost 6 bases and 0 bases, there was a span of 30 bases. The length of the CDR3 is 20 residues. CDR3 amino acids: CASSPKARPRPANDSYEQYF. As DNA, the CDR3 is TGTGCCAGCAGCCCCAAGGCGCGGCCCCGTCCAGCGAACGACTCCTACGAGCAGTACTTC.

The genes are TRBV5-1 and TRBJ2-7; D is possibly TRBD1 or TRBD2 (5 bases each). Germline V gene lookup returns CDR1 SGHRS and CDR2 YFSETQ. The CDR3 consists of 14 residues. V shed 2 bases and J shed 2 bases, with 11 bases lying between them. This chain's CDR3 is CASSFRDGAYEQYF. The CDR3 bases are TGCGCCAGCAGCTTCCGGGACGGAGCCTACGAGCAGTACTTC.